This T cell receptor (beta chain) originates from a study of shared clonotypes between healthy human individuals. Study background: Ranging from 18 to 49 in age, donors were a couple of women and a few men.

Study-wide results and limits: Even with large depth, rarefaction showed that sorted-subset sequencing was incomplete.

The donor cohort consisted entirely of Caucasian adults residing in Nashville, Tennessee. Of note for this clone: Its matching antigen is unknown.

Profiled with immunoSEQ multiplex PCR; TCRdb holds only in-frame clones, not every one. The sample records some 680,000 clones, about 80% being singletons. Per the germline V gene, CDR1 is SEHNR and CDR2 is FQNEAQ (reference sequence). V lost 5 bases, J lost 5 bases, and 17 bases stayed unmatched. CDR3 length equals 17 residues. This chain connects TRBV7-9 to TRBJ2-5; 7 bases are shared with TRBD1. The sample was memory CD4+ T cells sorted from blood. Stated subset: CD45RA-negative fraction. This TCR derives from a woman under 40 in good health. The CDR3 coding sequence is TGTGCCAGCAGCCTCAGACAGGGAAATTCGAACGTCGAGACCCAGTACTTC. It specifies CASSLRQGNSNVETQYF.